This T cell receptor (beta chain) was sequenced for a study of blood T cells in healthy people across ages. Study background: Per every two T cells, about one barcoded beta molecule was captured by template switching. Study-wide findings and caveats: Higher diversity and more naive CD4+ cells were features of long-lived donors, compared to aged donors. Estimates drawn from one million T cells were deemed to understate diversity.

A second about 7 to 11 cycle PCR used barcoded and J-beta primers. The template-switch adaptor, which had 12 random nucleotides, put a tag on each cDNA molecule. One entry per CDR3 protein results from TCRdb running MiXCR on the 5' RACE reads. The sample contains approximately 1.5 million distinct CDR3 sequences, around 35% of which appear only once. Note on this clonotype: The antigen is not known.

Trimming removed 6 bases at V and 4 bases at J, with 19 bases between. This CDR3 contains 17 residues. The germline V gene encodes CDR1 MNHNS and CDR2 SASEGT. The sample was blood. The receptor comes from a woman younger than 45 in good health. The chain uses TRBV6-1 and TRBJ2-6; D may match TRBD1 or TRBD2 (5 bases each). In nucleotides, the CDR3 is TGTGCCAGCAGCCAACGGTTGGGGGTATTAGGGGCCAACGTCCTGACTTTC. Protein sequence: CASSQRLGVLGANVLTF.